This T cell receptor beta chain was identified in a study of identical twins. Of note for this clonotype: No antigen is known for it.

Template switching created a universal primer site, and the cDNA included unique molecular identifiers. TCRdb reprocessed the 5' RACE reads via MiXCR and lists one record per CDR3 protein. The data show 1.5 million or so distinct CDR3 sequences, under 35% seen once. General study results and limits: High-abundance cord blood beta clonotypes had fewer insertions; memory repertoires showed none.

This CDR3 is built from 14 residues. The sequence was collected from a newborn girl in good health. Input material: cord blood. The chain uses TRBV21-1 and TRBJ1-2. TRBV21-1 is a pseudogene. The CDR3 protein is CASSKEYPNYGYTF. In DNA form, the CDR3 reads TGTGCCAGCAGCAAAGAATACCCTAACTATGGCTACACCTTC.